This T cell receptor (beta chain) was identified during a study of OX40 agonist ivuxolimab in advanced cancers. Study background: Ivuxolimab, which patients received intravenously every 2 weeks, was dosed at 0.01 to 10 mg/kg. Mean age around 60 years, range about 23 to 80; just over 80% male.

CDR1 SGHRS and CDR2 YFSETQ come from the germline V gene. The trim removed 0 bases at V and 7 bases at J, leaving 4 bases unmatched. There are 13 residues in the CDR3. Clones were sequenced by immunoSEQ multiplex PCR, and TCRdb holds only the in-frame ones, with some missing. The table shows some 48,000 clones, with 79% occurring only once. Study results and limitations: Blood T cells, both CD4+ and CD8+, expanded clonally by week 6 at 0.1 to 3.0 mg/kg.

As regards this clone: Its antigen is undetermined.

Specimen: CD4+ or CD8+ T cells sorted from blood, collected in a trial of the OX40 agonist ivuxolimab. The sequence came from an adult with an advanced solid tumor such as melanoma, head and neck, liver or kidney cancer. V gene TRBV5-1 combines with J gene TRBJ2-7, with TRBD2 matching over 7 bases. The CDR3 protein is CASSLGDYKEQYF. Here the CDR3 DNA reads TGCGCCAGCAGCTTGGGGGACTACAAGGAGCAGTACTTC.